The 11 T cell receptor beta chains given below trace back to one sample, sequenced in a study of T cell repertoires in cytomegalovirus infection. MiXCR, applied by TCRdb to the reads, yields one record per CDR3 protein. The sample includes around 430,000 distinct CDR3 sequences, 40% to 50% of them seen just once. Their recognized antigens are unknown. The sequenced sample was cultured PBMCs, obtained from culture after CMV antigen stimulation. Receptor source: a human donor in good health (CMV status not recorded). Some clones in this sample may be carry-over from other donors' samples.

CDR3 amino acids: CASSQGAQPQHF. The DNA of the CDR3 is TGTGCCAGCAGCCAGGGGGCTCAGCCCCAGCATTTT. The chain recombines TRBV12-3 or TRBV12-4 with TRBJ1-5; 8 positions agree with TRBD1. This CDR3 has 12 residues. The V and J ends lost 6 bases and 6 bases, in that order; junction bases with no gene match: 1.

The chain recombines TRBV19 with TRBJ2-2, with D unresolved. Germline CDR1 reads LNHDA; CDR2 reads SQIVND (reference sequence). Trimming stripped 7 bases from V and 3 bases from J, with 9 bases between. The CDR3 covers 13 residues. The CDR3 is CASTLIDTGELFF. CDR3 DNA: TGTGCCAGTACCCTGATCGACACCGGGGAGCTGTTTTTT.

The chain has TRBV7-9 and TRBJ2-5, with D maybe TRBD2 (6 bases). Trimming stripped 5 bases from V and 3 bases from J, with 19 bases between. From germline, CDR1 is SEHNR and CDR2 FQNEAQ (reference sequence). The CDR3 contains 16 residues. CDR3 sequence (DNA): TGTGCCAGCAGCCCGGGGAGGTTGGAAGGAGAAGAGACCCAGTACTTC. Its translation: CASSPGRLEGEETQYF.

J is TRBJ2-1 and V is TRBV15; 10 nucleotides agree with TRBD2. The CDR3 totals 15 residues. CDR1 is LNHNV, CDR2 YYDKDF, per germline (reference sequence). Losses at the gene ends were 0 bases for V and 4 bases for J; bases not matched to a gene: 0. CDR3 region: CATSRELAGYNEQFF. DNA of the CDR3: TGTGCCACCAGCAGAGAACTAGCGGGATACAATGAGCAGTTCTTC.

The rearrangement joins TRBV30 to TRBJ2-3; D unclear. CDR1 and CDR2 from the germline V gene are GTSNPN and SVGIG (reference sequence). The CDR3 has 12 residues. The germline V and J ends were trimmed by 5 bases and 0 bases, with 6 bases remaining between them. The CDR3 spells CAWHASTDTQYF. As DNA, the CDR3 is TGTGCCTGGCACGCTAGCACAGATACGCAGTATTTT. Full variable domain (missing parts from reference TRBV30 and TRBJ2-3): SQTIHQWPATLVQPVGSPLSLECTVEGTSNPNLYWYRQAAGRGLQLLFYSVGIGQISSEVPQNLSASRPQDRQFILSSKKLLLSDSGFYLCAWHASTDTQYFGPGTRLTVL.

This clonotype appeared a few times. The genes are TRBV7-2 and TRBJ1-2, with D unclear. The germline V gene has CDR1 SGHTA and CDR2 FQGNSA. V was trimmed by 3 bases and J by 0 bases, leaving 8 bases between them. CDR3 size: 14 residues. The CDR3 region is CASSLVTPNYGYTF. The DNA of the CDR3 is TGTGCCAGCAGCTTGGTAACCCCTAACTATGGCTACACCTTC.

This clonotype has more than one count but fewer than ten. CDR3 sequence (DNA): TGTGCCAGCAGCGCTCGAGGATTAGCGGAGACATCCCCACATACGCAGTATTTT. Protein sequence: CASSARGLAETSPHTQYF. The gene calls are TRBV7-2 and TRBJ2-3; D possibly corresponds to TRBD2 (6 bases). CDR3 length: 18 amino acids. The V and J ends lost 5 bases and 7 bases respectively, with 28 bases between them. Germline V gene data show CDR1 as SGHTA and CDR2 as FQGNSA.

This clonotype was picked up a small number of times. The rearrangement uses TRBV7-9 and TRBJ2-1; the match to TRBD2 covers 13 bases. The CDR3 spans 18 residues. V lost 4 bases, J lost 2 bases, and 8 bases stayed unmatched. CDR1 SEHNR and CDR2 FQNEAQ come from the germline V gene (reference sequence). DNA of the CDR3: TGTGCCAGCAGCTCGCCCTGGACTAGCGGGGGTACCTACAATGAGCAGTTCTTC. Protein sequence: CASSSPWTSGGTYNEQFF.

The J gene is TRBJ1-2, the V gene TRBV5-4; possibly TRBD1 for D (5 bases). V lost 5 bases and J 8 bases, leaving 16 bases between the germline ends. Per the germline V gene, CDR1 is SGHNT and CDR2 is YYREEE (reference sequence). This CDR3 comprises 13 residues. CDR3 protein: CASSSVGLLGYTF. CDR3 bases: TGTGCCAGCAGTTCGGTGGGACTATTGGGCTACACCTTC. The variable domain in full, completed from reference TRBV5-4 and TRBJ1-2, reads ETGVTQSPTHLIKTRGQQVTLRCSSQSGHNTVSWYQQALGQGPQFIFQYYREEENGRGNFPPRFSGLQFPNYSSELNVNALELDDSALYLCASSSVGLLGYTFGSGTRLTVV.

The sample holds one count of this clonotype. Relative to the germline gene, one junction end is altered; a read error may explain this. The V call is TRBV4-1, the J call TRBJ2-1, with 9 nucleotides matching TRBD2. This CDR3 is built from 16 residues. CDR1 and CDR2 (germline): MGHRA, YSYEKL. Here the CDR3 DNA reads TGTGCCAGCAGCCCCCCCGCGGGAGGGGGGAACAATGAGCAGTTCTTC. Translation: CASSPPAGGGNNEQFF.

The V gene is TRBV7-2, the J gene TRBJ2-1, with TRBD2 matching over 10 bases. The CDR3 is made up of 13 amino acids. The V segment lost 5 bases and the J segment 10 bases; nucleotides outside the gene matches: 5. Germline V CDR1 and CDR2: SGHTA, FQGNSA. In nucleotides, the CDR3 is TGTGCCAGCAGCCGCCAACTAGCGGGGGAGCAGTTCTTC. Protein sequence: CASSRQLAGEQFF.